Below, one T cell receptor beta chain is given with its context. What it binds is not known. The data were obtained in a study of cytomegalovirus exposure and HLA in healthy donors. Broader study findings: One later analysis, an examination of the 120 validation repertoires, found that first-cohort TCR clusters tended to co-occur in them.

The method was immunoSEQ multiplex PCR; TCRdb's version includes in-frame clones alone and lacks a portion of them. The sample yields roughly 260,000 clones, around 90% seen once. CDR3 length: 16 amino acids. With V trimmed by 4 bases and J by 4 bases, 6 bases remained unmatched. In germline, CDR1 is SGHTS, CDR2 YDEGEE. This TCR was recovered from a young woman in good health and CMV-seronegative. Sequencing used PBMCs. The V call is TRBV5-8, the J call TRBJ2-1, with TRBD2 identical over 12 bases. CDR3 nucleotide sequence: TGTGCCAGCAGCGGGAGACTAGCGGGGGCGTACAATGAGCAGTTCTTC. It codes for CASSGRLAGAYNEQFF. Supplemented by reference TRBV5-8 and TRBJ2-1, the full variable domain reads EAGVTQSPTHLIKTRGQQATLRCSPISGHTSVYWYQQALGLGLQFLLWYDEGEERNRGNFPPRFSGRQFPNYSSELNVNALELEDSALYLCASSGRLAGAYNEQFFGPGTRLTVL.